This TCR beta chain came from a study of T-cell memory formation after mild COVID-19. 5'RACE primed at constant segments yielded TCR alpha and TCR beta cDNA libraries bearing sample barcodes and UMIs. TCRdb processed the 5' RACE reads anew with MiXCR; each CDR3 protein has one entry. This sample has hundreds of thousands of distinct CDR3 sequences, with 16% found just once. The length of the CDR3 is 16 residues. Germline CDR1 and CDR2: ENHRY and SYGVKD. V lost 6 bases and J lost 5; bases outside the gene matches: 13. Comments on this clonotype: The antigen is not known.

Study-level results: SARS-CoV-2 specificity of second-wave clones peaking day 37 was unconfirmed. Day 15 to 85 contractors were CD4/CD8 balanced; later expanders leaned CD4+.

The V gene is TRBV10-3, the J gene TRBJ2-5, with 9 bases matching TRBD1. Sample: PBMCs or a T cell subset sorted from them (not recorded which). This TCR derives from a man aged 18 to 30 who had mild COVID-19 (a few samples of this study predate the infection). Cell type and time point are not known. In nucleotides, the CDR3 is TGTGCCATCAGACGGACAGGGGATCTTGCTGGGGAGACCCAGTACTTC. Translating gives CAIRRTGDLAGETQYF.